The present T cell receptor (beta chain) was sequenced within a study of blood T cell repertoires in COVID-19 (dated by TCRdb to about 2020). Concerning the study at large: The collaborator samples originated in the United States, Italy and Spain and spanned the acute and convalescent phases of COVID-19. The prospective study material was composed of cDNA or gDNA derived from T cells, B-cell-depleted T cells, or PBMCs. Subjects who had been exposed to COVID-19, were actively infected with it, or had recovered from it provided the deeply sampled blood TCRbeta repertoires that made up the dataset. A freely available public database, intended as a resource for researchers studying the immune response to SARS-CoV-2, is where the repertoires were released. The samples were drawn from the first 160 participants of the ongoing ImmuneRACE study and from roughly 1,300 subjects provided by 6 global collaborators. Nearly every sample came with metadata listing a de-identified subject ID, COVID-19 status, age in years and sex. Where available, HLA class I and class II types were obtained from metadata supplied by the sample provider rather than from assay-based typing.

Inclusive of the bounding cysteine and phenylalanine, the CDR3 is 13 residues long. Only the CDR3 DNA is retained, 39 bases long and in frame from the first base. V is trimmed back by 3 bases and J by 3 bases, and the junction contains 1 base that no gene match accounts for. CDR1 and CDR2 are drawn from the germline V gene: ENHRY, SYGVKD. Each collaborating institution followed its own protocols to collect whole blood in K2EDTA tubes. For TCRbeta analysis, collaborators shipped samples as frozen whole blood, isolated PBMCs, or DNA extracted from either of those sample types. TCRbeta CDR3 regions were amplified from genomic DNA using the immunoSEQ Assay, a bias-controlled multiplex PCR. Processing in the source paper ran as follows. Within the assay, amplification of reference gene primers was used to estimate how many nucleated cells each sample contained. Sequence reads were collapsed and filtered to measure the absolute abundance of every unique TCRbeta CDR3 rearrangement. For each sample, productive Simpson clonality was calculated as the square root of Simpson's diversity index over productive rearrangements. TCRdb obtained this table from immuneACCESS and retained in-frame rearrangements with V and J assigned. These tables miss some clones; where compared with another copy, unresolved V genes account for less than half of the shortfall, and the remainder is unexplained. V and J calls and clone size are copied from that table; D and trimming were computed from the DNA. In this sample the table shows some 20,000 clones, under 95% of which occur a single time. The top ten constitute 4% to 5% of the sample.

Here is what the overall study found, with its caveats: The quantity of clinical and demographic metadata differed by source and by participant and was supplied without curation.

A note on this clone: Its binding antigen is unknown. Base quality data are lacking; no much larger clone is found one base away.

Sequences were obtained from peripheral blood. This sequence uses TRBV10-3 and TRBJ1-1; 7 central nucleotides agree with TRBD1. This clonotype was obtained from a human donor in a cohort sampled during active COVID-19. The CDR3 in this case is CAISDRGDTEAFF. The DNA sequence reads TGTGCCATCAGTGACAGGGGGGACACTGAAGCTTTCTTT.